A selection of T cell receptor beta chains follows, all from one sample in a study of shared clonotypes between healthy human individuals. Assay used: immunoSEQ multiplex PCR; TCRdb lists only in-frame clones, some missing. In the table there are roughly 2.6 million clones, approximately 92% of which are singletons. Sequencing was carried out using naive CD4+ T cells sorted from blood. Receptors originate from a man aged 18 to 35 in good health. CDR3s include the opening cysteine and the closing phenylalanine or tryptophan. A D gene is named only where the DNA matches it firmly. Size is omitted from some rows. Given values are once, few, many or a class for expanded clones.

NA,TRBV25-1,once,TRBJ2-7,CASSEAGPFYEQYF
TRBD1,TRBV7-9,NA,TRBJ1-1,CASSLKQGAVEAFF
TRBD2,TRBV9,NA,TRBJ2-1,CASSAGGGDLYNEQFF
NA,TRBV19,NA,TRBJ2-3,CASSPGSPPDTDTQYF
TRBD1,TRBV10-3,NA,TRBJ1-6,CAIKASGGINSPLHF
TRBD1,TRBV18,NA,TRBJ1-1,CASSPPGGGLTEAFF
TRBD2,TRBV6-5,NA,TRBJ2-1,CASSRSGPYNEQFF
NA,TRBV5-4,NA,TRBJ1-3,CASSLAEPFGGNTIYF
NA,TRBV9,NA,TRBJ2-2,CASSASGGAGGELFF
NA,TRBV9,NA,TRBJ2-3,CASSVGHYPTDTQYF
TRBD2,TRBV28,once,TRBJ2-7,CASSLLWAGANLVEDEQYF
NA,TRBV10-3,NA,TRBJ1-1,CAISVEQVLNTEAFF
NA,TRBV19,NA,TRBJ1-2,CASRMSGSYGYTF
TRBD1,TRBV7-9,NA,TRBJ1-2,CASSGMEQGVNYGYTF
NA,TRBV6-1,NA,TRBJ1-1,CASSLGRANTEAFF
TRBD1,TRBV5-6,NA,TRBJ1-1,CASSPDRGRKVFF
NA,TRBV5-1,NA,TRBJ2-3,CASNRGTSTDTQYF
NA,TRBV30,NA,TRBJ2-1,CAWSVSHEQFF
NA,TRBV7-8,NA,TRBJ2-3,CASSDRGRQGTDTQYF
NA,TRBV27,NA,TRBJ1-1,CATGGRGRRSEAFF
NA,TRBV7-2,NA,TRBJ2-7,CASSLSDYEQYF
NA,TRBV6-5,NA,TRBJ2-1,CASRRQGLRNEQFF
NA,TRBV4-1,NA,TRBJ2-2,CASSQDSEMRPTGELFF
TRBD1,TRBV2,NA,TRBJ2-7,CASSGQGIEQYF
NA,TRBV5-4,few,TRBJ1-1,CASSPGQGNTEAFF
TRBD2,TRBV28,NA,TRBJ2-3,CASSFEVGGYTDTQYF
NA,TRBV6-5,NA,TRBJ1-1,CASSWWGPNTEAFF
NA,TRBV6-5,NA,TRBJ2-1,CASSQVGVGNEQFF
NA,TRBV7-9,NA,TRBJ2-7,CASSTTSYEQYF
NA,TRBV7-2,NA,TRBJ2-3,CASSPQGTSTDTQYF
NA,TRBV5-4,NA,TRBJ2-3,CASSSAGRTDTQYF
NA,TRBV29-1,NA,TRBJ1-1,CSVVQINEAFF
TRBD1,TRBV19,NA,TRBJ2-7,CASSPRDRNSYEQYF
TRBD1,TRBV5-3,NA,TRBJ1-6,CARSQLDRGTSRGSPLHF
NA,TRBV19,NA,TRBJ1-2,CASSILSGRGYTF
NA,TRBV6-5,NA,TRBJ2-6,CASSYSRLWANVLTF
TRBD2,TRBV4-2,NA,TRBJ2-2,CASSQAGLALGNTGELFF
NA,TRBV6-1,NA,TRBJ1-1,CASSQKGGTEAFF
NA,TRBV6-1,NA,TRBJ1-1,CASSEYGTEAFF
TRBD1,TRBV2,NA,TRBJ1-4,CASRGTGGREKLFF
TRBD1,TRBV4-1,NA,TRBJ2-7,CASSQVPRGPYEQYF
NA,TRBV5-4,NA,TRBJ1-2,CAILYTGSYGYTF
NA,TRBV5-1,NA,TRBJ2-2,CASGGIVNTGELFF
NA,TRBV6-1,NA,TRBJ2-1,CASKASGTSYNEQFF
TRBD2,TRBV5-4,once,TRBJ2-7,CASSLVASGISYEQYF
NA,TRBV5-1,NA,TRBJ2-1,CASSLHRDKNEQFF
TRBD1,TRBV30,NA,TRBJ1-3,CAWSLAGTGAGNTIYF
TRBD1,TRBV12-5,NA,TRBJ1-2,CASGPGQGSNGYTF
NA,TRBV18,NA,TRBJ1-2,CASSQSRGTYGYTF
NA,TRBV30,NA,TRBJ2-7,CAWSVDGRAYEQYF
TRBD1,TRBV11-2,NA,TRBJ1-2,CASSPQGQGNYGYTF
TRBD1,TRBV14,NA,TRBJ1-4,CASSPGQDSQGEKLFF
TRBD2,TRBV9,NA,TRBJ2-1,CASSPPTSGSYNEQFF
NA,TRBV5-1,NA,TRBJ2-2,CASSPGPAGELFF
NA,TRBV11-2,NA,TRBJ2-3,CASSLFRGTDTQYF
NA,TRBV7-2,NA,TRBJ2-3,CASSPQRTDTQYF
NA,TRBV2,NA,TRBJ2-2,CASSEDWLANTGELFF